This TCR beta chain was identified in a study of cytomegalovirus exposure and HLA in healthy donors. Healthy bone marrow donors made up the donor group. Germline V gene data show CDR1 as SGHDN and CDR2 as FVKESK. The CDR3 has 12 amino acids. With V trimmed by 6 bases and J by 8 bases, 3 bases remained unmatched. 60 Vbeta and 13 Jbeta primers were used in PCR. Profiling relied on immunoSEQ multiplex PCR, and the TCRdb table lists in-frame clones only, not all of them. The sample includes 100,000 or so clones, less than 65% of them seen just once. Comments on this clone: Antigen: not known.

Study results and limitations: The study put 150 to 200 TCR beta chains on its list as cytomegalovirus-associated.

This TCR came from a woman aged 25 to 39 in good health and CMV-seropositive. This chain connects TRBV14 to TRBJ1-2, with 10 bases lining up with TRBD1. Material for sequencing was PBMCs. CDR3 residues: CASRGQGGGYTF. Here the CDR3 DNA reads TGTGCCAGCAGAGGACAGGGGGGAGGCTACACCTTC.